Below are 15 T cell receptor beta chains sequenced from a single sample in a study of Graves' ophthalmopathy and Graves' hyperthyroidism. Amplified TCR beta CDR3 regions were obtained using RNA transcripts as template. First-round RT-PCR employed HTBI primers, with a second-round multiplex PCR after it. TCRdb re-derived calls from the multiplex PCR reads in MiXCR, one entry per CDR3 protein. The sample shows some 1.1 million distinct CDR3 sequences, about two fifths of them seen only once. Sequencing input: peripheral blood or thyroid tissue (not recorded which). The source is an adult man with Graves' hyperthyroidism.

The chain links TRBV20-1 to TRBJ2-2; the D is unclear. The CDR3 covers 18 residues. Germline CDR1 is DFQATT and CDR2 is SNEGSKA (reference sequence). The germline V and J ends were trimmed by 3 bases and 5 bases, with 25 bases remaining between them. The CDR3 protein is CSARHQETLGFGTGELFF. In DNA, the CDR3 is TGCAGTGCTAGGCACCAAGAGACCCTAGGGTTTGGGACCGGGGAGCTGTTTTTT.

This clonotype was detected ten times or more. CDR3 residues: CASSSSGRMILSQETQYF. In DNA form, the CDR3 reads TGTGCCAGCAGCTCTAGCGGGAGGATGATTTTAAGCCAAGAGACCCAGTACTTC. This chain joins TRBV11-2 and TRBJ2-5; TRBD2 aligns across 11 bases. After removal of 4 bases from V and 1 base from J, the junction contained 11 bases not matched to a gene. This CDR3 has 18 residues. Looked up from germline, CDR1 is SGHAT and CDR2 is FQNNGV.

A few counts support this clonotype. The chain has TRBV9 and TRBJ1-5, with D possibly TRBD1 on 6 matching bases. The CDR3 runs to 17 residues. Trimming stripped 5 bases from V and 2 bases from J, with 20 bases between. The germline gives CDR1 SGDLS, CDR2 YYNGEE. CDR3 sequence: CASSLRGAKGGNQPQHF. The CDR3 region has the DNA TGTGCCAGCAGTTTACGGGGGGCCAAGGGGGGCAATCAGCCCCAGCATTTT.

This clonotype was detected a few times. The chain's CDR3 is CAISEVDQAQPQHF. DNA for the CDR3: TGTGCCATCAGTGAGGTCGACCAGGCTCAGCCCCAGCATTTT. The chain couples TRBV10-3 to TRBJ1-5; D not certain. Germline V gene data show CDR1 as ENHRY and CDR2 as SYGVKD. CDR3 length: 14 residues. The V and J ends lost 2 bases and 6 bases respectively, with 11 bases between them.

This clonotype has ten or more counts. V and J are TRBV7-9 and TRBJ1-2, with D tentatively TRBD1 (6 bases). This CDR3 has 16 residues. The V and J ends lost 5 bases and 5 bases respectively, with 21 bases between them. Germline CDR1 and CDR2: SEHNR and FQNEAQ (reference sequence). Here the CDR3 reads CASSPHGQPSGYGYTF. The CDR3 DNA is TGTGCCAGCAGCCCACATGGACAGCCTTCGGGGTATGGCTACACCTTC.

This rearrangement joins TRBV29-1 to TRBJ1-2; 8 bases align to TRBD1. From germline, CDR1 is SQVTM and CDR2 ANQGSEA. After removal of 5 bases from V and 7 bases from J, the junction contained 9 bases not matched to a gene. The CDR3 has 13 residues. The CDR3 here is CSVRGQGHGGYTF. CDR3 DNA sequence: TGCAGCGTTCGAGGACAGGGACACGGTGGCTACACCTTC.

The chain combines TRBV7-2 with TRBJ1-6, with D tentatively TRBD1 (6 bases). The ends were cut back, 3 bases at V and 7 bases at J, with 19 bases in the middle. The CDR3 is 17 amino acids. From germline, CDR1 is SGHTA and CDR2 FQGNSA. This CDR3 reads CASSLGHTGQSNSPLHF. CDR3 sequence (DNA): TGTGCCAGCAGCTTGGGGCACACCGGACAGTCCAATTCACCCCTCCACTTT.

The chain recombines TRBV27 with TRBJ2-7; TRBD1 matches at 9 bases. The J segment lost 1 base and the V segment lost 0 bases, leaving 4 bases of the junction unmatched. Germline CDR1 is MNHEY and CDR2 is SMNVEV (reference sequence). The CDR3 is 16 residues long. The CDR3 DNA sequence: TGTGCCAGCAGTTTATCGGGACAGGGTGGATCCTACGAGCAGTACTTC. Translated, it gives CASSLSGQGGSYEQYF.

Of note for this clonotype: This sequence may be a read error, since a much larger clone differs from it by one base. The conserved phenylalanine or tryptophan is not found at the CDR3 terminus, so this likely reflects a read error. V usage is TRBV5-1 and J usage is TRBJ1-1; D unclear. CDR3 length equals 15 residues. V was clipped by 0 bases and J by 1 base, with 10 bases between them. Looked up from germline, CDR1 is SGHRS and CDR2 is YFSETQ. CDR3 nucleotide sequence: TGCGCCAGCAGCTTGGGATTGACAACGAACACTGAAGCTTTCCTT. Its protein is CASSLGLTTNTEAFL.

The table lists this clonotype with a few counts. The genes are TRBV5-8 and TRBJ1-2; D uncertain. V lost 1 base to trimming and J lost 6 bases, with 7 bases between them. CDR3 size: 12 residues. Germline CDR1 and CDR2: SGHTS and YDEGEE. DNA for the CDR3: TGTGCCAGCAGCTTGATGGAGGATGGCTACACCTTC. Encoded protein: CASSLMEDGYTF.

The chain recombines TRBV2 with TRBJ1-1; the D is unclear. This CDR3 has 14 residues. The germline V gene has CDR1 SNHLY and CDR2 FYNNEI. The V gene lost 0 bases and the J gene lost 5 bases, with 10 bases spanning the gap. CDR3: CASSEAPIGTEAFF. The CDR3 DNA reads TGTGCCAGCAGTGAAGCGCCTATCGGGACTGAAGCTTTCTTT.

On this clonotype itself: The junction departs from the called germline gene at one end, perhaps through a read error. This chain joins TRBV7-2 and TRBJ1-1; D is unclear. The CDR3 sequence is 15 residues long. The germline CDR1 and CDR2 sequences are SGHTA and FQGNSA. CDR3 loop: CASSLVSRFRRRFSF. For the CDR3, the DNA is TGTGCCAGCAGCTTAGTTTCTCGATTCAGGAGGCGGTTTTCTTTT.

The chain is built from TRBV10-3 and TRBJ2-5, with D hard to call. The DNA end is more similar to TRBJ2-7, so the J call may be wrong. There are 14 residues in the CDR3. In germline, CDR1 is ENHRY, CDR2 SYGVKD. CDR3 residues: CAISDDELSYEQYF. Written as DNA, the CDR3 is TGTGCCATCAGTGACGACGAGCTATCCTACGAGCAGTACTTC.

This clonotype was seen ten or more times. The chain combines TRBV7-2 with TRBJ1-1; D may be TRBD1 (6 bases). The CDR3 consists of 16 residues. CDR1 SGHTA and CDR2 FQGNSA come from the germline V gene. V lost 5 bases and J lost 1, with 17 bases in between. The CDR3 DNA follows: TGTGCCAGCAGCCCCCAGGGGACGATGGCGAACACTGAAGCTTTCTTT. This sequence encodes CASSPQGTMANTEAFF.

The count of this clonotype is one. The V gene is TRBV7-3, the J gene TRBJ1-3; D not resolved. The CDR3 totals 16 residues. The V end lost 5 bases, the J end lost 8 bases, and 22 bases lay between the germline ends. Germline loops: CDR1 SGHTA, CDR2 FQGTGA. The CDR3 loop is CASSRRGVNYGYTIYF. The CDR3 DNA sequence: TGTGCCAGCAGCCGCCGTGGGGTGAACTATGGCTACACCATATATTTT.